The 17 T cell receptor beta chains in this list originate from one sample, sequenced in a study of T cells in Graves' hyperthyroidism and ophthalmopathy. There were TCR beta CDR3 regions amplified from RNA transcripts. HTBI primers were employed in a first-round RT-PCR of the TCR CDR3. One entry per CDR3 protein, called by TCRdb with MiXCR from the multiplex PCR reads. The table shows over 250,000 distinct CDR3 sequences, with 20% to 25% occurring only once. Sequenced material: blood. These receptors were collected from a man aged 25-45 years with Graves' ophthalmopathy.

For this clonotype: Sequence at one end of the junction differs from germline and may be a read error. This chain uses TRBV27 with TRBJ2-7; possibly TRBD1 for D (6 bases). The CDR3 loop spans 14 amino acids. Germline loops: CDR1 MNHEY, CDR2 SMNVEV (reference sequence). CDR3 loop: CASSPNRVTYVQYF. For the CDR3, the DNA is TGTGCCAGCAGTCCAAACAGGGTTACCTACGTGCAGTACTTC.

CDR3 region: CASSIQGTSTDTQYF. The DNA of the CDR3 is TGTGCCAGCAGCATACAGGGTACTAGCACAGATACGCAGTATTTT. The chain uses TRBV7-6 and TRBJ2-3; the D gene is possibly TRBD1 (6 bases). V lost 5 bases and J 0 bases, leaving 12 bases between the germline ends. The CDR3 consists of 15 residues. CDR1 SGHVS and CDR2 FNYEAQ come from the germline V gene.

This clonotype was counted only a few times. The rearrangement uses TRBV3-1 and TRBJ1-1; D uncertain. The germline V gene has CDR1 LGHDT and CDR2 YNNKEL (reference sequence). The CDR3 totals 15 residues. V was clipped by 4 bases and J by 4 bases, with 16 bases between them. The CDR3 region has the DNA TGTGCCAGCAGCCCCGCAGGCCTTCCGAGCACTGAAGCTTTCTTT. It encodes CASSPAGLPSTEAFF.

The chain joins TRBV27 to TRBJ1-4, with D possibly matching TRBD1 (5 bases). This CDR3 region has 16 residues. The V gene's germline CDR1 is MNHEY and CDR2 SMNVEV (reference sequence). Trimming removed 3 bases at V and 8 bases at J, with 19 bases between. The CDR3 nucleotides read TGTGCCAGCAGTTTTAGAGCGGGGCTCCCCCAGGAAAAACTGTTTTTT. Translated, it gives CASSFRAGLPQEKLFF.

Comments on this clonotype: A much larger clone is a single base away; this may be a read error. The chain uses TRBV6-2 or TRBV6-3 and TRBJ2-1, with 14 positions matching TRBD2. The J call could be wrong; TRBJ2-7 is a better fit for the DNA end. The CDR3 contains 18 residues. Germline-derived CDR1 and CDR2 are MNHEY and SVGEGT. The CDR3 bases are TGTGCCAGCAGTGGGACTAGCGGGAGTTGGAGCTCCTACAATGAGCAGTACTTC. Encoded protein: CASSGTSGSWSSYNEQYF.

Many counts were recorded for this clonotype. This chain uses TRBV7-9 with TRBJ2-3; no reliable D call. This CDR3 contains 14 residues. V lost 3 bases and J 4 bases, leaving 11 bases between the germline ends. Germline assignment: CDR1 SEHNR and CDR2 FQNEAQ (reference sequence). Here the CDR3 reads CASSLQLDSDTQYF. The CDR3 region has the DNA TGTGCCAGCAGCTTGCAGCTAGATTCAGATACGCAGTATTTT.

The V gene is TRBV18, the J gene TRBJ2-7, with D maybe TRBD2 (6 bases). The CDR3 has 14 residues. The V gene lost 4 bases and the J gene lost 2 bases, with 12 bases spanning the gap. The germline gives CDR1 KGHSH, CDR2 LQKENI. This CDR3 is CASSREGLTYEQYF. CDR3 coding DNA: TGTGCCAGCTCACGAGAGGGACTCACCTACGAGCAGTACTTC.

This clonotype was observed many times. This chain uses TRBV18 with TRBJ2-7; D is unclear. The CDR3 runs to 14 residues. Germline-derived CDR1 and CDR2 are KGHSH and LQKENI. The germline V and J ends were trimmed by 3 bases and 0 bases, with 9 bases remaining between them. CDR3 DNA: TGTGCCAGCTCACCGGCAGGATTCTCCTACGAGCAGTACTTC. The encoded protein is CASSPAGFSYEQYF.

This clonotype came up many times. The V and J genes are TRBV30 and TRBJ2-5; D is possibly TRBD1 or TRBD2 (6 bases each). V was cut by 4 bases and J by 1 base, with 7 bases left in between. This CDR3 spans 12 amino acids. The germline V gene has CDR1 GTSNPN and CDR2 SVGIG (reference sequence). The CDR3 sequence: CAWKGGQETQYF. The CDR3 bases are TGTGCCTGGAAGGGGGGCCAAGAGACCCAGTACTTC. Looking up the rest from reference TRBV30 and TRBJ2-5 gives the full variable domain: SQTIHQWPATLVQPVGSPLSLECTVEGTSNPNLYWYRQAAGRGLQLLFYSVGIGQISSEVPQNLSASRPQDRQFILSSKKLLLSDSGFYLCAWKGGQETQYFGPGTRLLVL.

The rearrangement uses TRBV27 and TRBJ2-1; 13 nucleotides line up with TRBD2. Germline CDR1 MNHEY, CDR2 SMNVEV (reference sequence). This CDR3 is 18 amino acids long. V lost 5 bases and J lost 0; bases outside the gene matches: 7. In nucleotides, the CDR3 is TGTGCCAGCAGTCCGGGACTAGCGGGGATCCCCTCCTACAATGAGCAGTTCTTC. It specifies CASSPGLAGIPSYNEQFF.

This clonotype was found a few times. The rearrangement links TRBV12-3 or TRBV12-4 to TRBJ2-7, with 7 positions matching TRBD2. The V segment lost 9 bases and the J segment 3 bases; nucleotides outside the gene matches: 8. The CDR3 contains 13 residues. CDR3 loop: CASSGPGGYEQYF. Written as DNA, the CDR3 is TGTGCCAGTTCGGGGCCGGGGGGCTACGAGCAGTACTTC.

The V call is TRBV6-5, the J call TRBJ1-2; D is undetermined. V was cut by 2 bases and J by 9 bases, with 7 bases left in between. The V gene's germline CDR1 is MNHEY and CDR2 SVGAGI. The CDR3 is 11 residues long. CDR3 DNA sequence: TGTGCCAGCAGTTACAGGGAGAGCTACACCTTC. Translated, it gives CASSYRESYTF.

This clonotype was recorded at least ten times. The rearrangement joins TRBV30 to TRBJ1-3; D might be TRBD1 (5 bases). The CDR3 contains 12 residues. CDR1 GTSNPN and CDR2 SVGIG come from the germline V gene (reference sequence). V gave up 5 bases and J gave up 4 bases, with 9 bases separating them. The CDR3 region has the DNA TGTGCCTGGCAGGGATCAGGAAACACCATATATTTT. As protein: CAWQGSGNTIYF.

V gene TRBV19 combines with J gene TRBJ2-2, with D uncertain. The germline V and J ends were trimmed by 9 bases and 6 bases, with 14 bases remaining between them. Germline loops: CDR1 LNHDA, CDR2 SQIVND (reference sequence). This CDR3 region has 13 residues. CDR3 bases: TGTGCCAGCGCCCCGAGATCCGCCGGGGAGCTGTTTTTT. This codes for CASAPRSAGELFF. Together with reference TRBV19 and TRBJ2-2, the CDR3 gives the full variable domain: DGGITQSPKYLFRKEGQNVTLSCEQNLNHDAMYWYRQDPGQGLRLIYYSQIVNDFQKGDIAEGYSVSREKKESFPLTVTSAQKNPTAFYLCASAPRSAGELFFGEGSRLTVL.

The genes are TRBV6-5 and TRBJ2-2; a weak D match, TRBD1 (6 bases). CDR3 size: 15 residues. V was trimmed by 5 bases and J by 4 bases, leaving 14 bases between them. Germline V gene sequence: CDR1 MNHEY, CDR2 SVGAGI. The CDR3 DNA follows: TGTGCCAGCAGTCTACAGGGTTTCAGCACCGGGGAGCTGTTTTTT. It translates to CASSLQGFSTGELFF.

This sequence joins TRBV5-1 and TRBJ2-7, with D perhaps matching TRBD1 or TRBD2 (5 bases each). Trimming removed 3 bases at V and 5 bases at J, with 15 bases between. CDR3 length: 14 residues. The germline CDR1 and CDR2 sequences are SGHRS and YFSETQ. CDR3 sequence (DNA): TGCGCCAGCAGCTCATCGGGACGCTGGAACGAGCAGTACTTC. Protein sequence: CASSSSGRWNEQYF.

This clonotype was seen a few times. The CDR3 bases are TGTGCCAGCAGCCCACTCACGGAAAACACCATATATTTT. Its translation is CASSPLTENTIYF. V is TRBV7-2 and J is TRBJ1-3; the D is unclear. V gave up 5 bases and J gave up 6 bases, with 11 bases separating them. Germline CDR1 reads SGHTA; CDR2 reads FQGNSA. The CDR3 runs to 13 residues.